The T cell receptor beta chain under discussion was sequenced for a study of blood T cell repertoires in COVID-19. Enrollment of patients from Seattle took place during active infection, with longitudinal follow-up. Authors' analysis steps: By means of reference gene primer amplification, nucleated cell counts were estimated. The protocol was immunoSEQ multiplex PCR, while the TCRdb copy is restricted to in-frame clones and leaves out a portion. The D gene and trimming were derived from the DNA, and the V and J assignments and clone size from that table. The sample holds roughly 200,000 clones, roughly 79% seen once. This CDR3 has 18 residues. Trimming cost V 3 bases and J 5 bases; bases outside gene matches: 18. CDR1 SEHNR and CDR2 FQNEAQ come from the germline V gene (reference sequence).

The J gene is TRBJ2-5, the V gene TRBV7-9; TRBD2 agrees at 7 bases. The TCR originated in a woman in her thirties or forties with COVID-19, enrolled during active disease. The material sequenced was peripheral blood. CDR3 sequence (DNA): TGTGCCAGCAGCTTCGGACTCCCGAGCGGGATTAGGTGGGAGACCCAGTACTTC. Translated, it gives CASSFGLPSGIRWETQYF.